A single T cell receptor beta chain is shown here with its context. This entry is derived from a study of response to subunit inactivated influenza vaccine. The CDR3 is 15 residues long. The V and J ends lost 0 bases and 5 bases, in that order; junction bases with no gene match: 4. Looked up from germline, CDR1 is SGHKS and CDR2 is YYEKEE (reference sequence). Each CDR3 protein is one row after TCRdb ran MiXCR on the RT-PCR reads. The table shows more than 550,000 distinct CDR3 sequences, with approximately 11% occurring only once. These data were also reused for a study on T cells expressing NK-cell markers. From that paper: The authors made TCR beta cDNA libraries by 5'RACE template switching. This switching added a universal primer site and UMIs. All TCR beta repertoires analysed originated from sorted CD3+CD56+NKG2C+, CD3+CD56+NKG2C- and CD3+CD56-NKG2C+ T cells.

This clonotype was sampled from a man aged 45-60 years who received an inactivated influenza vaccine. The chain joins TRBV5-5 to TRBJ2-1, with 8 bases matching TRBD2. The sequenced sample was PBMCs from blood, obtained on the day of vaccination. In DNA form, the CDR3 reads TGTGCCAGCAGCTTGGAACTAGCGGTGAACAATGAGCAGTTCTTC. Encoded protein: CASSLELAVNNEQFF.